This is a list of T cell receptor beta chains from one sample in a study of immune heterogeneity within non-small cell lung tumors. TCRdb fed the multiplex PCR reads into MiXCR, producing one record per CDR3 protein. The profile shows fewer than 12,000 distinct CDR3 sequences, around 29% of them singletons. The specimen sequenced was lung tumor tissue. All receptors come from a man aged 45 to 65 with non-small cell lung cancer. Each CDR3 is given without its conserved first and last residue.

v_call: TRBV28
j_call: TRBJ2-1
cdr3_aa: ASSSYNEQF

v_call: TRBV5-1
j_call: TRBJ2-3
cdr3_aa: ASSLAENTDTQY

v_call: TRBV5-1
j_call: TRBJ2-7
cdr3_aa: ASSPGLLSYEQY

v_call: TRBV3-1
j_call: TRBJ1-2
cdr3_aa: ASSLRARVGGYT

v_call: TRBV6-1
j_call: TRBJ2-3
cdr3_aa: ASSLENGFTDTQY

v_call: TRBV10-2
j_call: TRBJ1-1
cdr3_aa: ASSESDRGGTEAF

v_call: TRBV29-1
j_call: TRBJ2-1
cdr3_aa: SVALAGGRGEQF

v_call: TRBV5-1
j_call: TRBJ2-6
cdr3_aa: ASSLGASSGANVLT

v_call: TRBV5-6
j_call: TRBJ1-3
cdr3_aa: ASSLGWSGGLSGNTIY

v_call: TRBV7-9
j_call: TRBJ2-1
cdr3_aa: ASSFQLAGVRNEQF

v_call: TRBV7-2
j_call: TRBJ2-7
cdr3_aa: ASSLDRREQY

v_call: TRBV12-3/TRBV12-4
j_call: TRBJ1-1
cdr3_aa: ASSLGQNTEAF

v_call: TRBV2
j_call: TRBJ2-7
cdr3_aa: ASSLGTSGRVLEQY

v_call: TRBV4-1
j_call: TRBJ1-1
cdr3_aa: ASSQEQSQNTEAF

v_call: TRBV11-1
j_call: TRBJ2-3
cdr3_aa: ASSPGLAGGDTQY

v_call: TRBV19
j_call: TRBJ2-2
cdr3_aa: DSSARQGLDTGELF

v_call: TRBV5-1
j_call: TRBJ2-1
cdr3_aa: ASSLAALAAYNEQF

v_call: TRBV2
j_call: TRBJ2-7
cdr3_aa: ASSDEKGEY

v_call: TRBV10-2
j_call: TRBJ1-1
cdr3_aa: ASSETLNTEAF

v_call: TRBV28
j_call: TRBJ2-3
cdr3_aa: ASSSPPGHTDTQY

v_call: TRBV20-1
j_call: TRBJ1-4
cdr3_aa: SALRRQPNEKLF

v_call: TRBV6-1
j_call: TRBJ1-1
cdr3_aa: ASSYKLGSQTEAF

v_call: TRBV6-4
j_call: TRBJ2-1
cdr3_aa: ASSDRDSASGQF

v_call: TRBV10-1
j_call: TRBJ2-2
cdr3_aa: ASSGHNTGELF

v_call: TRBV20-1
j_call: TRBJ1-5
cdr3_aa: SARGGFIGVGNQPQH

v_call: TRBV20-1
j_call: TRBJ1-5
cdr3_aa: SQQRGSGNQPHH

v_call: TRBV9
j_call: TRBJ1-2
cdr3_aa: ASTRGVDSNYGYT

v_call: TRBV20-1
j_call: TRBJ2-7
cdr3_aa: SLRPRQGLAGVHEQY

v_call: TRBV20-1
j_call: TRBJ2-5
cdr3_aa: SVDMGANQETQY

v_call: TRBV4-2
j_call: TRBJ2-3
cdr3_aa: ASSQEGWGVRTDTQY

v_call: TRBV19
j_call: TRBJ2-2
cdr3_aa: ASSTDFLTGELF

v_call: TRBV12-3/TRBV12-4
j_call: TRBJ1-1
cdr3_aa: ASSYSLNTEAF

v_call: TRBV19
j_call: TRBJ1-3
cdr3_aa: ASRLRRDSGNTIY

v_call: TRBV10-3
j_call: TRBJ2-1
cdr3_aa: AIRTTGNSYNEQF

v_call: TRBV7-9
j_call: TRBJ1-1
cdr3_aa: ASSQQGSDTEAF

v_call: TRBV30
j_call: TRBJ1-6
cdr3_aa: AWRHNFGNSPLH

v_call: TRBV5-1
j_call: TRBJ1-3
cdr3_aa: ASSFGTASGNTIY

v_call: TRBV28
j_call: TRBJ1-5
cdr3_aa: ASSLRGMGRGESNQPQH

v_call: TRBV29-1
j_call: TRBJ1-1
cdr3_aa: SARPSNNEAF

v_call: TRBV4-2
j_call: TRBJ2-5
cdr3_aa: ASSQNRGPQETKY

v_call: TRBV5-1
j_call: TRBJ2-3
cdr3_aa: ASSLESPGRGRDTQY

v_call: TRBV27
j_call: TRBJ1-4
cdr3_aa: ASSLSLVSTNEKLF

v_call: TRBV28
j_call: TRBJ2-5
cdr3_aa: ASSSLGAGKGRTQY

v_call: TRBV20-1
j_call: TRBJ1-1
cdr3_aa: SAPGQGITEAF

v_call: TRBV20-1
j_call: TRBJ2-1
cdr3_aa: SATASGVSYNEQF

v_call: TRBV28
j_call: TRBJ1-4
cdr3_aa: ASRDPGAYNEKLF

v_call: TRBV4-2
j_call: TRBJ2-6
cdr3_aa: ASSQDGTAGSGANVLT

v_call: TRBV20-1
j_call: TRBJ2-3
cdr3_aa: SATKAGGLDAQY

v_call: TRBV6-1
j_call: TRBJ1-1
cdr3_aa: ASSEWGHTEAF

v_call: TRBV11-2
j_call: TRBJ2-5
cdr3_aa: ASSLGTGGLIETQY

v_call: TRBV6-2/TRBV6-3
j_call: TRBJ2-5
cdr3_aa: ASSYAMGQGAGETQY

v_call: TRBV6-1
j_call: TRBJ1-6
cdr3_aa: ASSTPWENSPLH

v_call: TRBV10-3
j_call: TRBJ2-1
cdr3_aa: AISEGQTNNEQF

v_call: TRBV4-2
j_call: TRBJ2-1
cdr3_aa: ASSQGLAGGDNEQF

v_call: TRBV15
j_call: TRBJ1-4
cdr3_aa: ATSRDGTGWEKLF